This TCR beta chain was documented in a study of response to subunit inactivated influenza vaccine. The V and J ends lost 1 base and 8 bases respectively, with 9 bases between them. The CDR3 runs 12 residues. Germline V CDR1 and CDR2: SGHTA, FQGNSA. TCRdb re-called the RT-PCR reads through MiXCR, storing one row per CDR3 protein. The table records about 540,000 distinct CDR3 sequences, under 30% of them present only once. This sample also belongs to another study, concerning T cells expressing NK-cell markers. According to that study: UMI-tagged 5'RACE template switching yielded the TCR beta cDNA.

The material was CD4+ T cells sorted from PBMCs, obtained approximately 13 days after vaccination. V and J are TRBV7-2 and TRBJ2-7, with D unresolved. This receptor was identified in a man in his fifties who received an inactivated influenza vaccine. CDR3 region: CASSLESGKQYF. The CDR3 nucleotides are TGTGCCAGCAGCTTAGAATCCGGCAAGCAGTACTTC.